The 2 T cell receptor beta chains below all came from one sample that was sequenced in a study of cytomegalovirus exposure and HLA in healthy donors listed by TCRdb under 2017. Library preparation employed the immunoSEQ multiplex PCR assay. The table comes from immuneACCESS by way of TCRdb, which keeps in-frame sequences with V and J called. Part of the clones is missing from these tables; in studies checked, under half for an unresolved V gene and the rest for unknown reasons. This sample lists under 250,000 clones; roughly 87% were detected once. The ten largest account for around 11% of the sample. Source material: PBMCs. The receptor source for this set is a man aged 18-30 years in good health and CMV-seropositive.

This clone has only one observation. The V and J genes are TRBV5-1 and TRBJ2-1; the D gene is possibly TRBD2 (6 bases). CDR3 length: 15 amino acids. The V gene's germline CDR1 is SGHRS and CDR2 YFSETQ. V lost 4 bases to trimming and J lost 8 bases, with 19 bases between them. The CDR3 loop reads CASSPPGGMGYEQFF. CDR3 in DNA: TGCGCCAGCAGCCCACCGGGCGGGATGGGGTATGAGCAGTTCTTC.

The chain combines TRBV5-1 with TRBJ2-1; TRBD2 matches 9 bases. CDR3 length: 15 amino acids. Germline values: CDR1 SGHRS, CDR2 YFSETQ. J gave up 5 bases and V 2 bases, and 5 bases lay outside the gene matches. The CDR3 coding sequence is TGCGCCAGCAGCTTTAGCGGGAGACGCGACAATGAGCAGTTCTTC. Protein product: CASSFSGRRDNEQFF.